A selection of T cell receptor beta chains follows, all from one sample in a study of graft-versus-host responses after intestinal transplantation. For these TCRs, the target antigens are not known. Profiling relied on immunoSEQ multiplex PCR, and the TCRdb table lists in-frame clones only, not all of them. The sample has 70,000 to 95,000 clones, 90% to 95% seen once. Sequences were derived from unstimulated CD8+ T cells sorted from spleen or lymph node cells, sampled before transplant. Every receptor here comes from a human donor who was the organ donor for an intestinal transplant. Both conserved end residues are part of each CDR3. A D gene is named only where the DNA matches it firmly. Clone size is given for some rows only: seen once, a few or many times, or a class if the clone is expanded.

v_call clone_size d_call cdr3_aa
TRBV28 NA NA CASSPDSTSGNTIYF
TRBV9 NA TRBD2 CASSVGTSGGISTDTQYF
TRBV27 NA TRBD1 CASSTWTGLTDTQYF
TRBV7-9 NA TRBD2 CASSPVAGGNEQFF
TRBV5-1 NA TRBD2 CASKSRGGADTQYF
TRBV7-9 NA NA CASIQGWDEQFF
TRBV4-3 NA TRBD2 CASSQGLIAGRTGELFF
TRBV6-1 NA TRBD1 CASRPNRGLYEKLFF
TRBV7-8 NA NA CASSSREQGPGYTF
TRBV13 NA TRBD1 CASSPRDRGLNTIYF
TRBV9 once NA CASSVPGEETQYF
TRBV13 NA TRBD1 CASSPQTGGADEQFF
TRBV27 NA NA CASSWTIGSTEAFF
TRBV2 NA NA CASREMASGTQGGGYTF
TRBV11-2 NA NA CASSRPGLLNTEAFF
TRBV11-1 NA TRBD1 CASSTDRDRPSYEQYF
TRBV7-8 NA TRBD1 CASSSRTGLDNEQFF
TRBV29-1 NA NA CSVDTYTNIQYF
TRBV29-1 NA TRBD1 CSVPGTGGYGYTF
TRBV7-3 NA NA CASSLTVGGTEAFF
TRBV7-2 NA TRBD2 CASSLIGGRLGEQYF
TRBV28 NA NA CASSLVGTSSYEQYF
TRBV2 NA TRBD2 CASRVLAGVNEQYF
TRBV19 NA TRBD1 CASGQGWGEQFF
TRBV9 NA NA CASSYGGALGKYEQYF
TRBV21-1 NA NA CASKPGTGGLDLRPLYGEQYF
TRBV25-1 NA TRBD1 CASRRTGALGNTEAFF
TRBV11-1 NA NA CASSPTGNIQYF
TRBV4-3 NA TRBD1 CASSLTGVGNYNEQFF
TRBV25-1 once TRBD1 CASSEGPDRVDSPLHF
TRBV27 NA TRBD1 CASSFRDRNQPQHF
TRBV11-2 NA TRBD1 CASSDHRGGGELFF